The 8 T cell receptor beta chains reported below all come from one sample, sequenced in a study of response to subunit inactivated influenza vaccine listed by TCRdb under 2018. The library was built by means of RT-PCR. Instrument on record: Illumina HiSeq 2500. The public sequencing data were trimmed at Q25 with fastp and processed into clonotypes with MiXCR by TCRdb, which kept only in-frame beta chains. When rows share a CDR3 protein, they turn into one entry using the most common DNA and genes. The sample includes some 480,000 distinct CDR3 sequences, with roughly 9.8% observed a single time. The ten largest make up 10% to 15% of the sample. The time point label of this sample denotes: around 42 days after influenza vaccine administration. The input for sequencing was PBMCs from blood, taken 45 days after vaccination. Every receptor here comes from a man aged 50 to 60 who received an inactivated influenza vaccine. Donor details come from another sample of the same person, matched by shared clones.

This clonotype was seen a few times. The chain employs TRBV6-2 or TRBV6-3 and TRBJ2-2; TRBD2 matches 8 bases. From germline, CDR1 is MNHEY and CDR2 SVGEGT. With V trimmed by 6 bases and J by 2 bases, 11 bases remained unmatched. This CDR3 has 17 residues. The CDR3 DNA is TGTGCCAGCAGGACCGGGGTAGCGGGGCACAACACCGGGGAGCTGTTTTTT. It encodes CASRTGVAGHNTGELFF.

A few counts support this clonotype. The rearrangement joins TRBV20-1 to TRBJ1-6; D may be TRBD1 (5 bases). CDR1 and CDR2 from the germline V gene are DFQATT and SNEGSKA (reference sequence). Trimming left V 3 bases short and J 9 bases short, with 18 bases between. The CDR3 is 15 residues long. The CDR3 region is CSARDGMRGGSPLHF. The CDR3 DNA follows: TGCAGTGCTAGGGATGGAATGAGGGGCGGTTCACCCCTCCACTTT.

The genes are TRBV7-2 and TRBJ2-5; D may be TRBD1 or TRBD2 (5 bases each). CDR1 is SGHTA and CDR2 is FQGNSA in the germline V gene. There are 16 residues in the CDR3. V was clipped by 2 bases and J by 5 bases, with 18 bases between them. The CDR3 DNA reads TGTGCCAGCAGCTTATTCGAGGGGATGAACAGCGAGACCCAGTACTTC. This encodes CASSLFEGMNSETQYF.

The table lists this clonotype with a few counts. The genes are TRBV18 and TRBJ2-1; no definite D call. Germline V gene lookup returns CDR1 KGHSH and CDR2 LQKENI. The CDR3 is 14 residues long. The V and J ends lost 3 bases and 5 bases respectively, with 11 bases between them. CDR3 loop: CASSPTTVNNEQFF. For the CDR3, the DNA is TGTGCCAGCTCACCCACTACGGTAAACAATGAGCAGTTCTTC.

The chain uses TRBV29-1 and TRBJ2-3; the match to TRBD2 covers 15 bases. This CDR3 has 16 residues. Germline-derived CDR1 and CDR2 are SQVTM and ANQGSEA. V shed 4 bases and J 1 base; nucleotides not matched to a gene: 3. Here the CDR3 reads CSVGGLAGGGTDTQYF. DNA for the CDR3: TGCAGCGTTGGCGGACTAGCGGGGGGGGGCACAGATACGCAGTATTTT.

Only a few counts were recorded for this clonotype. This chain links TRBV27 with TRBJ2-7, with 9 bases fitting TRBD2. Germline V gene data show CDR1 as MNHEY and CDR2 as SMNVEV (reference sequence). The length of the CDR3 is 16 residues. V trimming: 7 bases; J trimming: 3 bases; junction bases outside the gene matches: 13. In nucleotides, the CDR3 is TGTGCCAGCACCCTTTATTCCGGGACTAGCATCTACGAGCAGTACTTC. It encodes CASTLYSGTSIYEQYF.

This chain uses TRBV5-1 with TRBJ2-7, with TRBD2 matching over 12 bases. CDR1 and CDR2 from the germline V gene are SGHRS and YFSETQ. J lost 5 bases, V lost 4 bases, and 7 bases had no gene match. The CDR3 loop spans 15 amino acids. The CDR3 protein is CASSPTSGSVHEQYF. Written as DNA, the CDR3 is TGCGCCAGCAGCCCGACTAGCGGGAGTGTCCACGAGCAGTACTTC.

This clonotype was recorded a few times. The chain carries TRBV12-3 or TRBV12-4 and TRBJ2-1, with 7 bases that match TRBD2. The CDR3 spans 15 residues. The V segment lost 6 bases and the J segment 0 bases; nucleotides outside the gene matches: 5. The CDR3: CASRRLASSYNEQFF. CDR3 in DNA: TGTGCCAGCAGGCGACTAGCAAGCTCCTACAATGAGCAGTTCTTC.